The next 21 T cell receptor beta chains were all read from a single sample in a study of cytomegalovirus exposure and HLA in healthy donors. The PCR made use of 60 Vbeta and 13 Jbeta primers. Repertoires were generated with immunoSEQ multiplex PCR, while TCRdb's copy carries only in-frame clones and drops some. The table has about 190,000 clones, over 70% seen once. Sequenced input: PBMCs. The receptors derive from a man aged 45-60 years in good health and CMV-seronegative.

The CDR3 nucleotides read TGCGCCAGCAGCTTCCAGTACAATGAGCAGTTCTTC. As protein: CASSFQYNEQFF. This chain joins TRBV10-2 and TRBJ2-1; D unclear. Between the trimmed V and J ends, which lost 6 bases and 4 bases, there was a span of 7 bases. This CDR3 comprises 12 residues. Germline assignment: CDR1 WSHSY and CDR2 SAAADI.

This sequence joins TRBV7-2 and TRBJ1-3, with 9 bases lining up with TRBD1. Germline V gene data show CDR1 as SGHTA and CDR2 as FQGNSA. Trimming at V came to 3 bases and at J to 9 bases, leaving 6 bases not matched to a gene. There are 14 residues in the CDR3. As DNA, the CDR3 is TGTGCCAGCAGCTTGCGACAGGGGGAACTCACCATATATTTT. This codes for CASSLRQGELTIYF. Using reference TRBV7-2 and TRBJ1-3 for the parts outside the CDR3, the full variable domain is GAGVSQSPSNKVTEKGKDVELRCDPISGHTALYWYRQSLGQGLEFLIYFQGNSAPDKSGLPSDRFSAERTGGSVSTLTIQRTQQEDSAVYLCASSLRQGELTIYFGEGSWLTVV.

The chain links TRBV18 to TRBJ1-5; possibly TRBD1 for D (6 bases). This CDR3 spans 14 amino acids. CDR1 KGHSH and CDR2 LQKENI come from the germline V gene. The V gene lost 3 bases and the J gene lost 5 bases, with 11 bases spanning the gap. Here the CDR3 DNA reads TGTGCCAGCTCACCTACAGGGAGGGATCAGCCCCAGCATTTT. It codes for CASSPTGRDQPQHF.

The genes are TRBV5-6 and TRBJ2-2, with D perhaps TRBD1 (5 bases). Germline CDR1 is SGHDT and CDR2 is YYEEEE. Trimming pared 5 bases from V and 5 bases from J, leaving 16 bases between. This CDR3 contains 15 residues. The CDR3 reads CASSGERSGTGELFF. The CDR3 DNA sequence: TGTGCCAGCAGTGGGGAAAGGTCAGGGACCGGGGAGCTGTTTTTT.

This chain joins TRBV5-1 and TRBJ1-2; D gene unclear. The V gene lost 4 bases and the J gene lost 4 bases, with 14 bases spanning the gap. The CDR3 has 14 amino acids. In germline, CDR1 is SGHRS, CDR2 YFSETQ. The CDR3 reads CASSLTTASYGYTF. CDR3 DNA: TGCGCCAGCAGCCTCACAACAGCAAGCTATGGCTACACCTTC.

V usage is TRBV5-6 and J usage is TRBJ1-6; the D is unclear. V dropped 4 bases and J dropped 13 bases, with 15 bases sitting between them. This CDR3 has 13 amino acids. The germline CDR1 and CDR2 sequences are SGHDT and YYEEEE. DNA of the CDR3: TGTGCCAGCAGCCCCCTTGGGCGTTTTCCCCTCCACTTT. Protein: CASSPLGRFPLHF. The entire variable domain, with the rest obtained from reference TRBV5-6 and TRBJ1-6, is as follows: DAGVTQSPTHLIKTRGQQVTLRCSPKSGHDTVSWYQQALGQGPQFIFQYYEEEERQRGNFPDRFSGHQFPNYSSELNVNALLLGDSALYLCASSPLGRFPLHFGNGTRLTVT.

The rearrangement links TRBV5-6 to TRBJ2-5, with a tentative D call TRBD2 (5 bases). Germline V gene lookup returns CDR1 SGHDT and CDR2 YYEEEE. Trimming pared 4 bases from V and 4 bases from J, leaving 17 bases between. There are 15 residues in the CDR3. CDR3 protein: CASSIRGEDGETQYF. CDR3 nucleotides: TGTGCCAGCAGCATCCGGGGAGAAGATGGAGAGACCCAGTACTTC.

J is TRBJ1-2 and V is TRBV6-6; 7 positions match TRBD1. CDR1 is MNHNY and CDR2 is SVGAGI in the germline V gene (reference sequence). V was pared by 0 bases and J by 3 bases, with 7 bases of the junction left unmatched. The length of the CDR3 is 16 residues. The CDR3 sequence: CASSYSTGQLDYGYTF. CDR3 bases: TGTGCCAGCAGTTACTCGACGGGACAGCTAGACTATGGCTACACCTTC.

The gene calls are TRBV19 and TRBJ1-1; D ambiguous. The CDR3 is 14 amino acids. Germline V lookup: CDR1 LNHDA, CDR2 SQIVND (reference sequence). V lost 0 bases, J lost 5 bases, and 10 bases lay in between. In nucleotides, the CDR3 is TGTGCCAGTAGTATAGATAGAGGTGTTACTGAAGCTTTCTTT. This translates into CASSIDRGVTEAFF.

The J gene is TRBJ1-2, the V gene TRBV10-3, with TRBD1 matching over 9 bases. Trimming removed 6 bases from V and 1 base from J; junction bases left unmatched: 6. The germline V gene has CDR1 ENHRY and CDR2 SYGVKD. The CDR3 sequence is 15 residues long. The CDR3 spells CAIRGQGMNNYGYTF. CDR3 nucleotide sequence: TGTGCCATCAGAGGACAGGGGATGAATAACTATGGCTACACCTTC.

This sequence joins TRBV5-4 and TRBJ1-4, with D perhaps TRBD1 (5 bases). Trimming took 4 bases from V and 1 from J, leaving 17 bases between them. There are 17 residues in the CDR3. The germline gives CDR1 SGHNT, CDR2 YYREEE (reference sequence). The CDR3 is CASSPRGGARTNEKLFF. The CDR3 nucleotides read TGTGCCAGCAGCCCCCGGGGAGGGGCACGAACTAATGAAAAACTGTTTTTT. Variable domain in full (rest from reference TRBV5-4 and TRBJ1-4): ETGVTQSPTHLIKTRGQQVTLRCSSQSGHNTVSWYQQALGQGPQFIFQYYREEENGRGNFPPRFSGLQFPNYSSELNVNALELDDSALYLCASSPRGGARTNEKLFFGSGTQLSVL.

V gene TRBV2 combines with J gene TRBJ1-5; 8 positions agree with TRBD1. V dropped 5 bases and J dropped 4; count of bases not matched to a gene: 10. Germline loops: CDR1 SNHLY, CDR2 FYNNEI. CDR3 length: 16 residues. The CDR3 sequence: CASSPDRGYGNQPQHF. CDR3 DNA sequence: TGTGCCAGCAGTCCCGACAGGGGTTACGGGAATCAGCCCCAGCATTTT. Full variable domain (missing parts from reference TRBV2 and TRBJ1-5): EPEVTQTPSHQVTQMGQEVILRCVPISNHLYFYWYRQILGQKVEFLVSFYNNEISEKSEIFDDQFSVERPDGSNFTLKIRSTKLEDSAMYFCASSPDRGYGNQPQHFGDGTRLSIL.

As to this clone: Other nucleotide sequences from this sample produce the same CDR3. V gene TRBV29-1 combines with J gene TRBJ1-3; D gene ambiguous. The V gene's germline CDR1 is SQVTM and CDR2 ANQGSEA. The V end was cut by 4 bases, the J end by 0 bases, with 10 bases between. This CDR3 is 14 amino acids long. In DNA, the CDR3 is TGCAGCGTTGTCTCTTTTTGCTCTGGAAACACCATATATTTT. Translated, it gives CSVVSFCSGNTIYF. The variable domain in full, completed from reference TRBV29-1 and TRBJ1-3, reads SAVISQKPSRDICQRGTSLTIQCQVDSQVTMMFWYRQQPGQSLTLIATANQGSEATYESGFVIDKFPISRPNLTFSTLTVSNMSPEDSSIYLCSVVSFCSGNTIYFGEGSWLTVV.

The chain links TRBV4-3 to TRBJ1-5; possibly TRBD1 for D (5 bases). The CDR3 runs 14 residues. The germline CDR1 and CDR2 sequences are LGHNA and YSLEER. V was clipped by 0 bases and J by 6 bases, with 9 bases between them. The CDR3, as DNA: TGCGCCAGCAGCCAAGACAGGGCAGGTCAGCCCCAGCATTTT. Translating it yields CASSQDRAGQPQHF.

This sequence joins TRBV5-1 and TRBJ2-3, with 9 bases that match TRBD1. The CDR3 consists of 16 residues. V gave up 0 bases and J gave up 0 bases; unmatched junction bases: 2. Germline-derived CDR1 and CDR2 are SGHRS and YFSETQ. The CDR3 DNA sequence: TGCGCCAGCAGCTTGGGGGACAGGGCTAGCACAGATACGCAGTATTTT. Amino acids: CASSLGDRASTDTQYF.

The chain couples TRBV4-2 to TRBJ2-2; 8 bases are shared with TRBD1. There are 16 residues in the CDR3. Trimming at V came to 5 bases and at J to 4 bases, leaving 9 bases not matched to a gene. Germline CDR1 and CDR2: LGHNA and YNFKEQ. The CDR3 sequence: CASSGQGREVTGELFF. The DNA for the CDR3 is TGTGCCAGCAGCGGACAGGGAAGGGAGGTCACCGGGGAGCTGTTTTTT.

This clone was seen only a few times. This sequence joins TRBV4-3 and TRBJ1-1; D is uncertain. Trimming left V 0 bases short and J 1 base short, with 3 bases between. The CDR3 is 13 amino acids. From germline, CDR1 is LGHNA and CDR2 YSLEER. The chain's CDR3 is CASSQDWNTEAFF. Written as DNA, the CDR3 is TGCGCCAGCAGCCAAGACTGGAACACTGAAGCTTTCTTT.

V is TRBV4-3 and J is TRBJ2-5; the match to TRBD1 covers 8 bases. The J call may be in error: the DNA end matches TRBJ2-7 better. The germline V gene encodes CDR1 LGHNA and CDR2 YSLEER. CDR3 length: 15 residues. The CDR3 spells CASSLRGQGNYEQYF. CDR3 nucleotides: TGCGCCAGCAGCTTAAGAGGACAGGGAAACTACGAGCAGTACTTC.

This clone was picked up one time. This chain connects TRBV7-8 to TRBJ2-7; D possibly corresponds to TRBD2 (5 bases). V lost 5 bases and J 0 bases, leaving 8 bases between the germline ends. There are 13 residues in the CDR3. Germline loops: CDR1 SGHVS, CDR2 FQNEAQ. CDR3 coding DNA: TGTGCCAGCAGCCCCGGGGTCTCCTACGAGCAGTACTTC. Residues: CASSPGVSYEQYF. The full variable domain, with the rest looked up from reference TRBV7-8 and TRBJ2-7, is GAGVSQSPRYKVAKRGQDVALRCDPISGHVSLFWYQQALGQGPEFLTYFQNEAQLDKSGLPSDRFFAERPEGSVSTLKIQRTQQEDSAVYLCASSPGVSYEQYFGPGTRLTVT.

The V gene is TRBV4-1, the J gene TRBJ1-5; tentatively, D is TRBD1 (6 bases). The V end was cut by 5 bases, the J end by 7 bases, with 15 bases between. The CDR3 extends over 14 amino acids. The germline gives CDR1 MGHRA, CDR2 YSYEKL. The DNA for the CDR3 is TGCGCCAGCAGCTGGGACACCCAGGGACAGCCCCAGCATTTT. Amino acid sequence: CASSWDTQGQPQHF.

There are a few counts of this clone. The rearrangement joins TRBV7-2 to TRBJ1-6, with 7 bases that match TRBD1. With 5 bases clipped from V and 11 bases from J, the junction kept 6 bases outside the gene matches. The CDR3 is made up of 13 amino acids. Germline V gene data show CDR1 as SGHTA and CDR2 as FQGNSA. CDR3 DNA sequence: TGTGCCAGCAGCGGACAGGCCGCGGCACCCCTCCACTTT. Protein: CASSGQAAAPLHF.